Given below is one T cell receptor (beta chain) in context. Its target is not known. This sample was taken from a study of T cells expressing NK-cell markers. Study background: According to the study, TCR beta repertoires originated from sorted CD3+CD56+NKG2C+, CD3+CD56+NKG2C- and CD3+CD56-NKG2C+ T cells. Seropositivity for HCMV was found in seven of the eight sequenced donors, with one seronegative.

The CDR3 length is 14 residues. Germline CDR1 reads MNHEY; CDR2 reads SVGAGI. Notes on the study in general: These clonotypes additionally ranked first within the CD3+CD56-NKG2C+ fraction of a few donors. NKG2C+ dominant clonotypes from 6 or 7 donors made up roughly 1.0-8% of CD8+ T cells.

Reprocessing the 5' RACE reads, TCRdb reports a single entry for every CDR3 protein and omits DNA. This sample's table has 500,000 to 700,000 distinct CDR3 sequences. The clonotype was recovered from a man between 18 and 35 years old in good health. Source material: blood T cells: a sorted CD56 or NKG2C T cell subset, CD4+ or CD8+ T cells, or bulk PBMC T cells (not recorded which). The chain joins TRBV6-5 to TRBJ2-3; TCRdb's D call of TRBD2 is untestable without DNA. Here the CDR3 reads CASRRLAPWDTQYF.